Presented here are 3 T cell receptor beta chains from one specimen sequenced in a study of monozygotic twins with inflammatory bowel disease (dated 2019 in TCRdb). Library generation was performed with 5' RACE. The data were produced on an Illumina HiSeq 2500. The reads were reprocessed in TCRdb, with one entry per CDR3 protein sequence and no accompanying DNA. The sample's table lists a count of about 380,000 distinct CDR3 sequences. The biggest ten clones account for just over 2.5% of the sample. Material for sequencing was blood. Receptors were obtained from a human donor with ulcerative colitis or Crohn's disease, or a healthy co-twin of an affected twin (not recorded which).

The chain employs TRBV10-3 and TRBJ1-1; TCRdb calls TRBD1, which cannot be checked without DNA. This CDR3 region has 15 residues. Germline V gene data show CDR1 as ENHRY and CDR2 as SYGVKD. CDR3 in amino acids: CAISEDRELNAEAFF.

The chain is built from TRBV6-4 and TRBJ2-3; there is no DNA to check the TCRdb D call of TRBD2. CDR3 length: 15 amino acids. In germline, CDR1 is MRHNA, CDR2 SNTAGT. This CDR3 is CASSEGGGAADTQYF.

The rearrangement uses TRBV5-6 and TRBJ2-1; the TCRdb call, TRBD2, lacks DNA for checking. CDR1 is SGHDT, CDR2 YYEEEE, per germline. The CDR3 spans 16 residues. CDR3 region: CASSPLLEKVVGEQFF. The full variable domain, its missing parts supplied by reference TRBV5-6 and TRBJ2-1, is DAGVTQSPTHLIKTRGQQVTLRCSPKSGHDTVSWYQQALGQGPQFIFQYYEEEERQRGNFPDRFSGHQFPNYSSELNVNALLLGDSALYLCASSPLLEKVVGEQFFGPGTRLTVL.